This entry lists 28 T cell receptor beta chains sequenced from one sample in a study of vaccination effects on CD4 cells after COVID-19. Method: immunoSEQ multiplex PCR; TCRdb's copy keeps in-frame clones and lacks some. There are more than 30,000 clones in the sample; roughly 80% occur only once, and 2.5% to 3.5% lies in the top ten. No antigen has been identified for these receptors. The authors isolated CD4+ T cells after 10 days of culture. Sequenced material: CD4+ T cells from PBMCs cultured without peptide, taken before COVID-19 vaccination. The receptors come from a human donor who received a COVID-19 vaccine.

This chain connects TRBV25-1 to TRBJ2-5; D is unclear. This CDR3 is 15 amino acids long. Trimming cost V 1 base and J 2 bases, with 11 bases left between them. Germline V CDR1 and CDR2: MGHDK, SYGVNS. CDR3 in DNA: TGTGCCAGCAGTGAATCTTTAGGGATACAAGAGACCCAGTACTTC. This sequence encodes CASSESLGIQETQYF.

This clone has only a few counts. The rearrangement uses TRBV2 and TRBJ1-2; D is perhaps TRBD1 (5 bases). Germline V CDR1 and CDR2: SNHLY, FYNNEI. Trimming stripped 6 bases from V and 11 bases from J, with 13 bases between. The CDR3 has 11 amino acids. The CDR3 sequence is CASRSAGSYTF. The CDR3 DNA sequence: TGTGCCAGCAGATCCGCAGGGAGTTACACCTTC.

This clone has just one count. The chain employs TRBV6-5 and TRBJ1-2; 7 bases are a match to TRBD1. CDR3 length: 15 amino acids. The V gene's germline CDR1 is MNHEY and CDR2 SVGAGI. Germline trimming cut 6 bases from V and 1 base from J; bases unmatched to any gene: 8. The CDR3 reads CASSRSGTDNYGYTF. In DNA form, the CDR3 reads TGTGCCAGCAGCCGCTCCGGGACAGATAACTATGGCTACACCTTC.

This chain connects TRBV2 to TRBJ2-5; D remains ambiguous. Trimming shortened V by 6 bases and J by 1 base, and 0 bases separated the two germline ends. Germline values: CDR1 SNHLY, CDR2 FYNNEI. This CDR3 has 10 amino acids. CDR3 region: CASSQETQYF. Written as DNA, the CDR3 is TGTGCCAGCAGCCAAGAGACCCAGTACTTC. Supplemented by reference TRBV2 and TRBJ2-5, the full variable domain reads EPEVTQTPSHQVTQMGQEVILRCVPISNHLYFYWYRQILGQKVEFLVSFYNNEISEKSEIFDDQFSVERPDGSNFTLKIRSTKLEDSAMYFCASSQETQYFGPGTRLLVL.

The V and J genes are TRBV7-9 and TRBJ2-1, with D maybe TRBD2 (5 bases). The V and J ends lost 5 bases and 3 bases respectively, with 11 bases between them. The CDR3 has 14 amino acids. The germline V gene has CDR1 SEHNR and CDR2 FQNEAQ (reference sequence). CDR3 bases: TGTGCCAGCAGCCCCGCCCGGGGCTACAATGAGCAGTTCTTC. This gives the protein CASSPARGYNEQFF. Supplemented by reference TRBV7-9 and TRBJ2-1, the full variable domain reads DTGVSQNPRHKITKRGQNVTFRCDPISEHNRLYWYRQTLGQGPEFLTYFQNEAQLEKSRLLSDRFSAERPKGSFSTLEIQRTEQGDSAMYLCASSPARGYNEQFFGPGTRLTVL.

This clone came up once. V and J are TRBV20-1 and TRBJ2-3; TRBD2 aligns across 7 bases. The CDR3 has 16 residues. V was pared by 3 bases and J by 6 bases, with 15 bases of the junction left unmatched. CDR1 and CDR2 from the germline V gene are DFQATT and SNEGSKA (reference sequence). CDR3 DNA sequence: TGCAGTGCTAGTGTTAGCGGGCGGTCCCGGGCCGATACGCAGTATTTT. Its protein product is CSASVSGRSRADTQYF.

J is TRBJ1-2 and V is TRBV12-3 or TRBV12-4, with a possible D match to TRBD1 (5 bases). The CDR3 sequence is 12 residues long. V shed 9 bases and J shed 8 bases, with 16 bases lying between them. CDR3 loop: CARGGRGNGYTF. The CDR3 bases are TGTGCCAGGGGGGGGAGAGGGAACGGCTACACCTTC.

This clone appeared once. The CDR3 here is CASSPRQGINEKLFF. For the CDR3, the DNA is TGTGCCAGCTCACCACGACAGGGGATTAATGAAAAACTGTTTTTT. V is TRBV18 and J is TRBJ1-4; 8 nucleotides match TRBD1. V shed 1 base, J shed 4 bases, and the junction held 2 bases outside the gene matches. This CDR3 region has 15 residues. CDR1 is KGHSH and CDR2 is LQKENI in the germline V gene.

The CDR3 here is CSASGGGRSYNEQFF. The CDR3, as DNA: TGCAGTGCTAGTGGCGGGGGGCGCTCCTACAATGAGCAGTTCTTC. The chain combines TRBV20-1 with TRBJ2-1; 8 positions agree with TRBD2. The CDR3 extends over 15 amino acids. V was clipped by 3 bases and J by 0 bases; unmatched bases: 4. Germline CDR1 DFQATT, CDR2 SNEGSKA (reference sequence).

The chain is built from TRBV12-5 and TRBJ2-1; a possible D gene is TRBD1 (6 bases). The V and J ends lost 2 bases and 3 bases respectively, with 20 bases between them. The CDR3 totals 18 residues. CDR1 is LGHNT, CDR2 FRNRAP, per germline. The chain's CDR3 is CASGLIMRTLRGYNEQFF. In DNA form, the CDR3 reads TGTGCTAGTGGTTTGATTATGCGAACCCTCAGGGGCTACAATGAGCAGTTCTTC.

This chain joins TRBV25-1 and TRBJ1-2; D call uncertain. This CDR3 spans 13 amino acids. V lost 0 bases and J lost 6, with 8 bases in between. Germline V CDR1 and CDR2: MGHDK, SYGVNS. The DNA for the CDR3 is TGTGCCAGCAGTGAATATTACCCCAATGGCTACACCTTC. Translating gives CASSEYYPNGYTF.

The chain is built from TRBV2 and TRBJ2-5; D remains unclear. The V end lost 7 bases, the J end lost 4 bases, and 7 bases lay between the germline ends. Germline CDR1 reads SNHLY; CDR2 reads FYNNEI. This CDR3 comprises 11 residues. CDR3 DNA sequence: TGTGCCAGCAAGGGTCCAGAGACCCAGTACTTC. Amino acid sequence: CASKGPETQYF.

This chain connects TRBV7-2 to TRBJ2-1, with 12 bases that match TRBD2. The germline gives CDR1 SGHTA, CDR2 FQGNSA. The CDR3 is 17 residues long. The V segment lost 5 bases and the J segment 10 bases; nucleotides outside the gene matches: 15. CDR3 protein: CASSHVLAGGPKGEQFF. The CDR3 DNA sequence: TGTGCCAGCAGCCACGTGCTAGCGGGGGGGCCTAAGGGAGAGCAGTTCTTC.

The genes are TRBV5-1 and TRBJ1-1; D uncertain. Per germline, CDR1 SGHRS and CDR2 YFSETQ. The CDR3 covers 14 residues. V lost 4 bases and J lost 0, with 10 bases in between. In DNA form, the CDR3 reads TGCGCCAGCAGCGATCACTTTATGAACACTGAAGCTTTCTTT. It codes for CASSDHFMNTEAFF. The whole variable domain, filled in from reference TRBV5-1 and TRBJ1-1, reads KAGVTQTPRYLIKTRGQQVTLSCSPISGHRSVSWYQQTPGQGLQFLFEYFSETQRNKGNFPGRFSGRQFSNSRSEMNVSTLELGDSALYLCASSDHFMNTEAFFGQGTRLTVV.

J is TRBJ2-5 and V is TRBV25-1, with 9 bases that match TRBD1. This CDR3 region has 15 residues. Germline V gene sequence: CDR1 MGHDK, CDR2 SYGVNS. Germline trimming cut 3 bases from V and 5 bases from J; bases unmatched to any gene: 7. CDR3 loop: CASSDRDRVIETQYF. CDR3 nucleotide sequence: TGTGCCAGCAGTGATCGGGACAGGGTTATTGAGACCCAGTACTTC.

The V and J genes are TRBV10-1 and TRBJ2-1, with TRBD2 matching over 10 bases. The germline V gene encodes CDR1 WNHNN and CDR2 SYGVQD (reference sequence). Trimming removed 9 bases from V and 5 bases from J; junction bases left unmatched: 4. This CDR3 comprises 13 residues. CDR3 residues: CASKRGGDNEQFF. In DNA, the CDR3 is TGCGCCAGTAAGCGGGGGGGCGACAATGAGCAGTTCTTC.

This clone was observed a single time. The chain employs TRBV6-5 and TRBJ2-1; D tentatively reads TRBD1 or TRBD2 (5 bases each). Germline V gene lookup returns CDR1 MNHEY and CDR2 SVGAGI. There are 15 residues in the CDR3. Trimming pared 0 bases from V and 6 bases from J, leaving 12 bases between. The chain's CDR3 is CASSYSIPGTNEQFF. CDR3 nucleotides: TGTGCCAGCAGTTACTCGATACCCGGGACCAATGAGCAGTTCTTC.

This CDR3 is CASSPGNGGTDTQYF. CDR3 coding DNA: TGTGCCAGCAGCCCAGGTAATGGGGGCACAGATACGCAGTATTTT. This chain connects TRBV7-9 to TRBJ2-3; D remains ambiguous. Per germline, CDR1 SEHNR and CDR2 FQNEAQ (reference sequence). The V and J ends lost 5 bases and 1 base respectively, with 13 bases between them. This CDR3 is built from 15 residues. The full variable domain, in which reference TRBV7-9 and TRBJ2-3 provide the parts outside the CDR3, is DTGVSQNPRHKITKRGQNVTFRCDPISEHNRLYWYRQTLGQGPEFLTYFQNEAQLEKSRLLSDRFSAERPKGSFSTLEIQRTEQGDSAMYLCASSPGNGGTDTQYFGPGTRLTVL.

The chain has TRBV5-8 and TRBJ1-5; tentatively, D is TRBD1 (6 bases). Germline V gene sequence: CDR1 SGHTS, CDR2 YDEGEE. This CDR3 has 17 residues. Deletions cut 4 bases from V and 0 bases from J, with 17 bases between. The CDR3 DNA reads TGTGCCAGCAGCGTAGCGCGGGGCAGGGGTAGCAATCAGCCCCAGCATTTT. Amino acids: CASSVARGRGSNQPQHF.

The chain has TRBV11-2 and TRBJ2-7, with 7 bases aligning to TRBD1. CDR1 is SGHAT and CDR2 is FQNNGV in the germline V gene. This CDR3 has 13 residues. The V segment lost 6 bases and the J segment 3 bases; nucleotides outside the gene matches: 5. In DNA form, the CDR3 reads TGTGCCAGCAGAAATACAGGGGACTACGAGCAGTACGTC. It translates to CASRNTGDYEQYV.

The CDR3 sequence is CASSPVLSGANVLTF. CDR3 DNA: TGTGCCAGCTCACCAGTCCTCTCTGGGGCCAACGTCCTGACTTTC. V is TRBV18 and J is TRBJ2-6; D gene uncertain. The CDR3 length is 15 residues. CDR1 is KGHSH, CDR2 LQKENI, per germline. Trimming shortened V by 2 bases and J by 0 bases, and 5 bases separated the two germline ends. Full variable domain (rest looked up from reference TRBV18 and TRBJ2-6): NAGVMQNPRHLVRRRGQEARLRCSPMKGHSHVYWYRQLPEEGLKFMVYLQKENIIDESGMPKERFSAEFPKEGPSILRIQQVVRGDSAAYFCASSPVLSGANVLTFGAGSRLTVL.

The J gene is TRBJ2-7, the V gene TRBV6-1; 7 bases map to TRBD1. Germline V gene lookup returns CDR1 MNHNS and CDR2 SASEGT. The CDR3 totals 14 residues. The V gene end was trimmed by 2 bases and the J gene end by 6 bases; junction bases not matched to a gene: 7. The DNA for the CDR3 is TGTGCCAGCAGTGAAAGGGGGCTGAGCGTCGAGCAGTACGTC. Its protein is CASSERGLSVEQYV.

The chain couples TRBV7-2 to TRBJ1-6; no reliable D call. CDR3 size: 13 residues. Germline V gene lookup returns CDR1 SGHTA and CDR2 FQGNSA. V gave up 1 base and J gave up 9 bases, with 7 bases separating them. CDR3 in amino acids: CASSLDGLSPLHF. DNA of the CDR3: TGTGCCAGCAGCTTAGATGGCCTTTCACCCCTCCACTTT.

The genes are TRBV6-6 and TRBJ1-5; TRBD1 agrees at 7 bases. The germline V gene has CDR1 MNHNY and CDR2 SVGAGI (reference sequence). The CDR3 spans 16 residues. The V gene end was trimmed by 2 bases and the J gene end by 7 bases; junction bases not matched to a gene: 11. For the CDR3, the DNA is TGTGCCAGCAGTTACCGGTTACAGGGGTCGCGGCAGCCCCAGCATTTT. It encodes CASSYRLQGSRQPQHF.

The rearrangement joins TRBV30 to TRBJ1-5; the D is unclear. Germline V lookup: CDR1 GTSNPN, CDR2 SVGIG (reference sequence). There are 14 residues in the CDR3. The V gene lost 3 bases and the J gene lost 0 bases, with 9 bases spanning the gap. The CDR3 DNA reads TGTGCCTGGAGAAGCAGCAATAGCAATCAGCCCCAGCATTTT. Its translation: CAWRSSNSNQPQHF. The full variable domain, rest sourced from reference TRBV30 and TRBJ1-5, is SQTIHQWPATLVQPVGSPLSLECTVEGTSNPNLYWYRQAAGRGLQLLFYSVGIGQISSEVPQNLSASRPQDRQFILSSKKLLLSDSGFYLCAWRSSNSNQPQHFGDGTRLSIL.

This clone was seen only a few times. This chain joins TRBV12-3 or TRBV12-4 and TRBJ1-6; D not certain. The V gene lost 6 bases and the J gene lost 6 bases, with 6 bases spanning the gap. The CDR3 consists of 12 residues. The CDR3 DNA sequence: TGTGCCAGCAGGCAGGTTAATTCACCCCTCCACTTT. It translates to CASRQVNSPLHF.

The CDR3 region has the DNA TGTGCCAGCAGCCCCGGGACAGGGGGTAGGAATGAGCAGTTCTTC. It translates to CASSPGTGGRNEQFF. The chain links TRBV7-3 to TRBJ2-1, with 11 bases that match TRBD1. CDR3 length equals 15 residues. V shed 5 bases and J 7 bases; nucleotides not matched to a gene: 7. The germline V gene has CDR1 SGHTA and CDR2 FQGTGA.

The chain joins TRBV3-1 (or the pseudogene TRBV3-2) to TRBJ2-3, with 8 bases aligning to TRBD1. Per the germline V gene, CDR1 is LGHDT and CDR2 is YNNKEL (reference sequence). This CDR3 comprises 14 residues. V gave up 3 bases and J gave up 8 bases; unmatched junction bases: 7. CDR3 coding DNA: TGTGCCAGCAGCCAGACAGGGGTTGGCGGTACGCAGTATTTT. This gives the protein CASSQTGVGGTQYF.